The T cell receptor beta chain under discussion was sequenced for a study of blood T cells in healthy people across ages. A sample-barcoded 5' primer and a J-beta primer mix were used in a second PCR of roughly 7 to 11 cycles. TCRdb recomputed calls from the 5' RACE reads with MiXCR, one row per CDR3 protein. The sample lists 550,000 to 600,000 distinct CDR3 sequences; around 48% were seen once. V was shortened by 4 bases and J by 7 bases, with 14 bases between the two germline ends. The CDR3 has 14 amino acids. Germline values: CDR1 SGHVS, CDR2 FQNEAQ. The chain uses TRBV7-8 and TRBJ2-1, with a tentative D call TRBD2 (6 bases). The sample taken for sequencing was blood. The origin of this receptor is a man at least 80 years old in good health. The CDR3 loop is CASSSPIRGNEQFF. CDR3 coding DNA: TGTGCCAGCAGCTCCCCAATTCGGGGGAATGAGCAGTTCTTC.